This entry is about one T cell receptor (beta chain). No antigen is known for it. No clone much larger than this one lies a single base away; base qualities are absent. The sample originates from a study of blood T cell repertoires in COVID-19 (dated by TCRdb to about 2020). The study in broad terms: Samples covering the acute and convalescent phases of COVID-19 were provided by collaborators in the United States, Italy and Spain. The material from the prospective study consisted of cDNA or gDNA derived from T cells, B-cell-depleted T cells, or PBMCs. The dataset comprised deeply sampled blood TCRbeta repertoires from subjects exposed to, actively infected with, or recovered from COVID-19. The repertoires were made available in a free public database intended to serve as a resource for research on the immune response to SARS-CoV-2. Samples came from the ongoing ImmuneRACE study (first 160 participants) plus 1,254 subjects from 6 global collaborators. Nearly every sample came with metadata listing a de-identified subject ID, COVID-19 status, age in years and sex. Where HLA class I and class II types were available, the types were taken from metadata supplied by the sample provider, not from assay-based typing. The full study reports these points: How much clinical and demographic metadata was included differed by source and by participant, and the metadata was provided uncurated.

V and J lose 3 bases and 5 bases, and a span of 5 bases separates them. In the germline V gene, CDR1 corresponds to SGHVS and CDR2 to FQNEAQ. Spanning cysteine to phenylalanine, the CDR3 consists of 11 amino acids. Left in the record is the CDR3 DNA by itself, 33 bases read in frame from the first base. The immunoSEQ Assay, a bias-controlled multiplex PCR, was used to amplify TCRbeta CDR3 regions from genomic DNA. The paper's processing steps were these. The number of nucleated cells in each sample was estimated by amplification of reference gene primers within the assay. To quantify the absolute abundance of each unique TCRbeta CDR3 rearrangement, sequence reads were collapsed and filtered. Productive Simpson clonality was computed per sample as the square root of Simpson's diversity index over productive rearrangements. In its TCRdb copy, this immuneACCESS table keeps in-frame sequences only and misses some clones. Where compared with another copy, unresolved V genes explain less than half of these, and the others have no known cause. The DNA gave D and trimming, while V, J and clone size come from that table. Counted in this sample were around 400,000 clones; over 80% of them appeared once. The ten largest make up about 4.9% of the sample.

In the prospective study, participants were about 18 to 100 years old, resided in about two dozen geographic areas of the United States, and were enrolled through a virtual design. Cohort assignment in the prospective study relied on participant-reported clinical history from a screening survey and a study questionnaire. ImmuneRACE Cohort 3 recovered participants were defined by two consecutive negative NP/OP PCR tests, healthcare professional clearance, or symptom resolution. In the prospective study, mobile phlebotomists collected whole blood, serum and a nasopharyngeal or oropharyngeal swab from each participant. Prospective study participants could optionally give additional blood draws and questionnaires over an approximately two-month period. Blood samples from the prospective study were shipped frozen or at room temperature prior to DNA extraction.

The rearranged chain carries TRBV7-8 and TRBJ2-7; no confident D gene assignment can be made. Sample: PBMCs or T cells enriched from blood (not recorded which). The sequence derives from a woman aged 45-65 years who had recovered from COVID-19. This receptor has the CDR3 CASSFSDEQYF. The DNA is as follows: TGTGCCAGCAGCTTTTCGGACGAGCAGTACTTC.